This TCR beta chain is drawn from a study of OX40 agonist ivuxolimab in advanced cancers. Study information: One patient with hepatocellular carcinoma and two with cutaneous melanoma, three in all, had partial responses. The study, taken as a whole, reports: Some nonresponders likewise displayed low normalized T-cell clonal expansion. With doses of 0.1 to 3.0 mg/kg, CD4+ and CD8+ blood T cells had undergone clonal expansion by week 6. CD8+ T cells (on average) carried more expanded clones than CD4+ T cells.

A single count supports this clone. Its antigen is not identified. At one boundary the junction diverges from the germline segment, which might be a read error. The data were produced by immunoSEQ multiplex PCR, yet TCRdb's version contains in-frame clones alone and is incomplete. Of over 20,000 clones in the sample, roughly 84% were seen once. The V gene's germline CDR1 is SSHAT and CDR2 FNYEAQ (reference sequence). The CDR3 runs to 18 residues. The sample consisted of CD4+ or CD8+ T cells sorted from blood, taken in a trial of the OX40 agonist ivuxolimab. This sequence was found in an adult with an advanced solid tumor such as melanoma, head and neck, liver or kidney cancer. The V call is TRBV7-7, the J call TRBJ1-6, with D tentatively TRBD1 (6 bases). This CDR3 is CASSLRTDPMGYNSPLHF. CDR3 DNA sequence: TGCGCCAGCAGCCTCCGGACAGACCCGATGGGCTATAATTCACCCCTCCACTTT.